The rows below give T cell receptor beta chains drawn from one sample of a study of CD8+ T cells in alopecia areata. Sequencing used immunoSEQ multiplex PCR; TCRdb keeps in-frame clones, though not all of them. The sample records some 170,000 clones, 67% being singletons. Source: CD8+ T cells sorted from blood, taken at week 0. These receptors all come from a human donor with alopecia areata. Both conserved end residues are part of each CDR3. A D gene is named only where the DNA matches it firmly. Clone size is shown for a subset of rows, as once, few, many or a class of expanded clone.

TRBJ2-7 | NA | TRBV29-1 | NA | CSAGGGAYGYEQYF | TGCAGCGCCGGAGGGGGAGCGTATGGCTACGAGCAGTACTTC
TRBJ2-2 | NA | TRBV5-6 | NA | CASSLPSAGDLRAGELFF | TGTGCCAGCAGCTTACCTTCGGCAGGGGACCTGAGGGCCGGGGAGCTGTTTTTT
TRBJ1-1 | NA | TRBV15 | few | CATSRALPPGQWAEAFF | TGTGCCACCAGCAGGGCTCTACCCCCGGGCCAATGGGCTGAAGCTTTCTTT
TRBJ2-7 | NA | TRBV6-5 | NA | CASSYVGGSYEQYF | TGTGCCAGCAGTTACGTGGGGGGCTCCTACGAGCAGTACTTC
TRBJ2-7 | NA | TRBV5-1 | NA | CASSLNQGHEQYF | TGCGCCAGCAGCCTAAACCAGGGCCACGAGCAGTACTTC
TRBJ1-2 | NA | TRBV29-1 | few | CSVDSRGYGYTF | TGCAGCGTTGATAGTAGGGGCTATGGCTACACCTTC
TRBJ2-4 | NA | TRBV27 | NA | CASSLNPDKRVQYF | TGTGCCAGCAGTTTAAATCCTGATAAAAGGGTTCAGTACTTC
TRBJ2-7 | NA | TRBV19 | few | CASSKKGGRYEQYF | TGTGCCAGTAGTAAGAAGGGGGGACGTTACGAGCAGTACTTC
TRBJ2-1 | NA | TRBV4-1 | once | CASSQLRVGQQFF | TGCGCCAGCAGCCAGCTGAGGGTAGGTCAGCAGTTCTTC
TRBJ1-2 | NA | TRBV5-6 | NA | CASSLPRHGYTF | TGTGCCAGCAGCTTGCCGAGACATGGCTACACCTTC
TRBJ1-2 | NA | TRBV5-1 | NA | CASSAGGYGYTF | TGCGCCAGCAGCGCAGGTGGCTATGGCTACACCTTC
TRBJ2-2 | TRBD1 | TRBV30 | NA | CASTGGFNTGELFF | TGTGCCTCCACAGGGGGCTTTAACACCGGGGAGCTGTTTTTT
TRBJ2-5 | NA | TRBV11-2 | once | CASSPAGVLETQYF | TGTGCCAGCAGCCCCGCCGGGGTACTAGAGACCCAGTACTTC
TRBJ2-7 | NA | TRBV2 | NA | CASSSLRDSPTYEQYF | TGTGCCAGCAGTTCCCTCAGGGATTCTCCCACCTACGAGCAGTACTTC
TRBJ1-2 | TRBD1 | TRBV30 | few | CAWMHIPGTGESGYTF | TGTGCCTGGATGCATATTCCCGGGACAGGGGAGTCTGGCTACACCTTC
TRBJ2-7 | TRBD2 | TRBV5-1 | NA | CASSLGLAGGHEQYF | TGCGCCAGCAGCTTGGGACTAGCGGGGGGCCACGAGCAGTACTTC
TRBJ1-5 | NA | TRBV5-6 | NA | CATIRGWGSNQPQHF | TGTGCCACCATCCGGGGATGGGGTAGCAATCAGCCCCAGCATTTT
TRBJ2-2 | NA | TRBV6-1 | NA | CANLLSDTGELFF | TGTGCCAACCTTCTTAGTGACACCGGGGAGCTGTTTTTT
TRBJ1-5 | NA | TRBV5-1 | NA | CASSLLSNQPQHF | TGCGCCAGCAGCTTGCTTAGCAATCAGCCCCAGCATTTT
TRBJ2-5 | NA | TRBV7-6 | few | CASSFPQETQYF | TGTGCCAGCAGCTTTCCCCAAGAGACCCAGTACTTC
TRBJ1-1 | NA | TRBV2 | once | CASSEGVTFF | TGTGCCAGCAGTGAAGGGGTTACTTTCTTT
TRBJ2-6 | TRBD1 | TRBV29-1 | few | CSVEAQGVSGANVLTF | TGCAGCGTTGAGGCGCAGGGGGTTAGTGGGGCCAACGTCCTGACTTTC
TRBJ2-3 | NA | TRBV10-3 | NA | CAISEVAVQGTDTQYF | TGTGCCATCAGTGAGGTAGCGGTTCAAGGCACAGATACGCAGTATTTT
TRBJ2-7 | NA | TRBV13 | NA | CASSLGQGRYEQYF | TGTGCCAGCAGCTTAGGCCAGGGGCGGTACGAGCAGTACTTC
TRBJ1-2 | TRBD1 | TRBV5-6 | NA | CASSSPPDRWEDGYTF | TGTGCCAGCAGCTCGCCCCCGGACAGGTGGGAAGATGGCTACACCTTC
TRBJ2-7 | NA | TRBV27 | NA | CASSGGRTAYEQYF | TGTGCCAGCAGTGGGGGTCGGACCGCCTACGAGCAGTACTTC
TRBJ2-2 | NA | TRBV7-9 | NA | CASSLGELFF | TGTGCCAGCAGTCTCGGGGAGCTGTTTTTT
TRBJ2-5 | TRBD1 | TRBV28 | NA | CASSFGQVQGETQYF | TGTGCCAGCAGTTTTGGACAGGTCCAGGGAGAGACCCAGTACTTC
TRBJ2-7 | TRBD2 | TRBV15 | NA | CATSRGGGYPYEQYF | TGTGCCACCAGCAGAGGCGGGGGGTACCCCTACGAGCAGTACTTC
TRBJ1-1 | NA | TRBV4-2 | NA | CASSQGYEGVSTEAFF | TGTGCCAGCAGCCAAGGATATGAAGGGGTTAGCACTGAAGCTTTCTTT
TRBJ2-5 | NA | TRBV9 | NA | CASSVDGSLSETQYF | TGTGCCAGCAGCGTAGACGGTAGTCTGTCAGAGACCCAGTACTTC
TRBJ2-1 | NA | TRBV19 | NA | CASSIADDSYNEQFF | TGTGCCAGTAGTATAGCCGACGACTCGTACAATGAGCAGTTCTTC
TRBJ1-1 | TRBD1 | TRBV6-5 | NA | CASSYSGQGVGTEAFF | TGTGCCAGCAGTTACTCGGGACAGGGTGTAGGAACTGAAGCTTTCTTT
TRBJ2-5 | NA | TRBV11-2 | NA | CASIGQGRQETQYF | TGTGCCAGCATCGGACAAGGTCGGCAAGAGACCCAGTACTTC
TRBJ1-5 | NA | TRBV5-6 | NA | CASSLGMGGNQPQHF | TGTGCCAGCAGCTTGGGGATGGGGGGCAATCAGCCCCAGCATTTT
TRBJ2-7 | NA | TRBV7-9 | NA | CASSLVGYRGGGVEQYF | TGTGCCAGCAGCTTAGTTGGATACAGGGGGGGAGGCGTGGAGCAGTACTTC
TRBJ2-7 | NA | TRBV27 | NA | CASSDTPYGNKGHEQYF | TGTGCCAGCAGCGATACCCCCTACGGGAACAAGGGCCACGAGCAGTACTTC
TRBJ2-5 | TRBD2 | TRBV28 | NA | CASRPGLYATQYF | TGTGCCAGCAGGCCGGGACTATACGCGACCCAGTACTTC
TRBJ2-5 | TRBD1 | TRBV30 | NA | CAWELDRAQETQYF | TGTGCCTGGGAACTTGACAGGGCCCAAGAGACCCAGTACTTC
TRBJ1-2 | NA | TRBV29-1 | NA | CSVDPLSPQGFSYYGYTF | TGCAGCGTCGACCCACTATCACCGCAGGGATTCAGTTACTATGGCTACACCTTC
TRBJ1-5 | TRBD1 | TRBV13 | NA | CASSEGQGSNQPQHF | TGTGCCAGCAGTGAGGGACAGGGTAGCAATCAGCCCCAGCATTTT
TRBJ1-1 | TRBD1 | TRBV5-6 | NA | CASTFGQVGTEAFF | TGTGCCAGCACCTTCGGACAGGTCGGCACTGAAGCTTTCTTT
TRBJ2-1 | TRBD2 | TRBV7-9 | few | CASSPETSGGMNEQFF | TGTGCCAGCAGCCCTGAGACTAGCGGGGGGATGAATGAGCAGTTCTTC
TRBJ2-7 | NA | TRBV6-5 | NA | CASSYSWAYEQYF | TGTGCCAGCAGTTACTCTTGGGCCTACGAGCAGTACTTC
TRBJ1-5 | NA | TRBV7-9 | few | CASSLVADRDQHF | TGTGCCAGCAGCTTAGTAGCCGACCGGGACCAGCATTTT
TRBJ1-4 | TRBD1 | TRBV27 | NA | CASSLRTGPTNEKLFF | TGTGCCAGCAGTTTACGGACAGGGCCAACTAATGAAAAACTGTTTTTT
TRBJ2-7 | TRBD2 | TRBV12-5 | NA | CASGLEMSGVNEQYF | TGTGCTAGTGGTTTGGAGATGAGCGGGGTTAACGAGCAGTACTTC
TRBJ1-5 | NA | TRBV6-6 | NA | CASNRGRPPQHF | TGTGCCAGCAATAGGGGTAGGCCGCCCCAGCATTTT
TRBJ1-6 | NA | TRBV7-8 | NA | CASSDSTSSYNSPLHF | TGTGCCAGCAGCGACAGCACCAGCTCCTATAATTCACCCCTCCACTTT